These 27 T cell receptor beta chains originate from one sample sequenced in a study of T cells after yellow fever vaccination. TCRdb analysed the 5' RACE reads with MiXCR anew, one entry per CDR3 protein. The table lists approximately 550,000 distinct CDR3 sequences, around an eighth of them singletons. The sample here was PBMCs, taken on the day of the yellow fever booster vaccination. These receptors were taken from a man aged 25 to 40 who received the YFV17D yellow fever vaccine.

This clonotype appeared many times. The chain recombines TRBV12-3 or TRBV12-4 with TRBJ2-2; unclear D gene. This CDR3 spans 10 amino acids. Trimming removed 1 base at V and 10 bases at J, with 1 base between. CDR3 in DNA: TGTGCCAGCAGTTTAGTGGAGCTGTTTTTT. Translated: CASSLVELFF.

The V call is TRBV6-5, the J call TRBJ2-7; 8 nucleotides match TRBD1. The CDR3 loop spans 16 amino acids. V was pared by 2 bases and J by 0 bases, with 6 bases of the junction left unmatched. Germline assignment: CDR1 MNHEY and CDR2 SVGAGI. CDR3 amino acids: CASSYVRGPSSYEQYF. CDR3 bases: TGTGCCAGCAGTTACGTCAGGGGGCCAAGCTCCTACGAGCAGTACTTC.

This chain links TRBV20-1 with TRBJ2-1; D is unclear. The germline gives CDR1 DFQATT, CDR2 SNEGSKA (reference sequence). The length of the CDR3 is 11 residues. The V gene lost 3 bases and the J gene lost 15 bases, with 15 bases spanning the gap. The CDR3 spells CSASPDQEVFF. The CDR3, as DNA: TGCAGTGCTAGCCCCGACCAGGAAGTGTTCTTC.

The chain employs TRBV29-1 and TRBJ1-2, with unresolved D. The CDR3 is 12 amino acids. Germline CDR1 and CDR2: SQVTM and ANQGSEA. V lost 0 bases and J 6 bases, leaving 8 bases between the germline ends. CDR3 sequence (DNA): TGCAGCGTTGAAGACACAGCCCATGGCTACACCTTC. It is translated as CSVEDTAHGYTF. The complete variable domain, with remaining parts taken from reference TRBV29-1 and TRBJ1-2, reads SAVISQKPSRDICQRGTSLTIQCQVDSQVTMMFWYRQQPGQSLTLIATANQGSEATYESGFVIDKFPISRPNLTFSTLTVSNMSPEDSSIYLCSVEDTAHGYTFGSGTRLTVV.

This clonotype was detected only a few times. V gene TRBV3-1 combines with J gene TRBJ1-1; weak D call: TRBD1 (6 bases). Trimming pared 6 bases from V and 5 bases from J, leaving 16 bases between. The CDR3 sequence is 14 residues long. Germline V gene lookup returns CDR1 LGHDT and CDR2 YNNKEL (reference sequence). CDR3 in amino acids: CASSSTGSVTEAFF. CDR3 nucleotides: TGTGCCAGCAGTTCAACAGGGTCGGTAACTGAAGCTTTCTTT.

This clonotype was recorded a few times. This chain joins TRBV7-2 and TRBJ1-4, with a weak D call TRBD1 (6 bases). Trimming stripped 1 base from V and 7 bases from J, with 16 bases between. Germline-derived CDR1 and CDR2 are SGHTA and FQGNSA. CDR3 length equals 16 residues. The CDR3 is CASSLGGRTDSEKLFF. The CDR3 nucleotides read TGTGCCAGCAGCTTAGGAGGGCGGACAGACAGTGAAAAACTGTTTTTT. Variable domain in full (rest from reference TRBV7-2 and TRBJ1-4): GAGVSQSPSNKVTEKGKDVELRCDPISGHTALYWYRQSLGQGLEFLIYFQGNSAPDKSGLPSDRFSAERTGGSVSTLTIQRTQQEDSAVYLCASSLGGRTDSEKLFFGSGTQLSVL.

This clonotype was detected only a few times. This chain connects TRBV6-5 to TRBJ2-7, with D perhaps matching TRBD2 (6 bases). V shed 0 bases and J shed 6 bases, with 9 bases lying between them. This CDR3 is 13 amino acids long. The germline CDR1 and CDR2 sequences are MNHEY and SVGAGI. The CDR3 DNA reads TGTGCCAGCAGTTACTCAGGGACTTCCGAGCAGTACTTC. Its protein is CASSYSGTSEQYF.

This clonotype has ten or more counts. This sequence joins TRBV4-2 and TRBJ1-4; tentatively, D is TRBD1 (6 bases). Germline V lookup: CDR1 LGHNA, CDR2 YNFKEQ. CDR3 length: 15 residues. Trimming pared 0 bases from V and 8 bases from J, leaving 13 bases between. CDR3 region: CASSQDGKQGEKLFF. Written as DNA, the CDR3 is TGTGCCAGCAGCCAAGATGGGAAACAGGGCGAAAAACTGTTTTTT.

The table lists this clonotype with a few counts. CDR3 sequence reads: CSARDTGREAFF. The CDR3 DNA is TGCAGTGCTAGAGACACAGGGCGAGAAGCTTTCTTT. V is TRBV20-1 and J is TRBJ1-1; D possibly corresponds to TRBD1 (6 bases). Germline V gives CDR1 DFQATT, CDR2 SNEGSKA (reference sequence). Trimming pared 0 bases from V and 8 bases from J, leaving 10 bases between. This CDR3 has 12 residues.

Ten or more counts support this clonotype. The chain uses TRBV5-6 and TRBJ2-5; D uncertain. CDR3 length: 14 amino acids. The ends were cut back, 1 base at V and 3 bases at J, with 10 bases in the middle. CDR1 SGHDT and CDR2 YYEEEE come from the germline V gene. The CDR3 bases are TGTGCCAGCAGCTTGTTGTCTGGAAAAGAGACCCAGTACTTC. It codes for CASSLLSGKETQYF. Full variable domain (remainder filled in from reference TRBV5-6 and TRBJ2-5): DAGVTQSPTHLIKTRGQQVTLRCSPKSGHDTVSWYQQALGQGPQFIFQYYEEEERQRGNFPDRFSGHQFPNYSSELNVNALLLGDSALYLCASSLLSGKETQYFGPGTRLLVL.

At least ten counts were recorded for this clonotype. This chain links TRBV20-1 with TRBJ2-7; 9 positions match TRBD1. The V gene's germline CDR1 is DFQATT and CDR2 SNEGSKA (reference sequence). V was clipped by 3 bases and J by 4 bases; unmatched bases: 7. The CDR3 is 14 residues long. CDR3 sequence: CSARPGTGQYEQYF. In DNA, the CDR3 is TGCAGTGCTAGGCCAGGGACAGGGCAGTACGAGCAGTACTTC.

This chain uses TRBV5-1 with TRBJ2-5; TRBD1 aligns across 9 bases. The CDR3 runs 15 residues. V was clipped by 6 bases and J by 6 bases; unmatched bases: 12. The germline CDR1 and CDR2 sequences are SGHRS and YFSETQ. CDR3 nucleotide sequence: TGCGCCAGCACAGCCACAGGGGGCGATATGAAGACCCAGTACTTC. It encodes CASTATGGDMKTQYF.

V gene TRBV4-3 combines with J gene TRBJ1-1; weak D call: TRBD1 (6 bases). Germline assignment: CDR1 LGHNA and CDR2 YSLEER. The CDR3 runs 14 residues. V shed 0 bases and J shed 10 bases, with 15 bases lying between them. The DNA for the CDR3 is TGCGCCAGCAGCCAAGATTCTAGACAGGTAGGAGCTTTCTTT. Protein: CASSQDSRQVGAFF.

The gene calls are TRBV20-1 and TRBJ2-1, with 10 bases identical to TRBD2. Germline CDR1 reads DFQATT; CDR2 reads SNEGSKA (reference sequence). The CDR3 loop spans 17 amino acids. The V segment lost 4 bases and the J segment 3 bases; nucleotides outside the gene matches: 12. CDR3 residues: CSATDPSGTSDYNEQFF. The CDR3 bases are TGCAGTGCTACCGACCCCAGCGGGACTAGCGACTACAATGAGCAGTTCTTC.

This chain connects TRBV3-1 to TRBJ1-1, with TRBD1 identical over 10 bases. Germline V lookup: CDR1 LGHDT, CDR2 YNNKEL (reference sequence). CDR3 size: 16 residues. With V trimmed by 0 bases and J by 3 bases, 4 bases remained unmatched. In nucleotides, the CDR3 is TGTGCCAGCAGCCAAGATGGGACAGGGGCCGACACTGAAGCTTTCTTT. Amino acids: CASSQDGTGADTEAFF.

On this clonotype itself: Germline is not matched at one junction end, which may reflect a read error. The chain uses TRBV20-1 and TRBJ2-3, with D possibly matching TRBD2 (6 bases). This CDR3 has 15 residues. Per the germline V gene, CDR1 is DFQATT and CDR2 is SNEGSKA (reference sequence). CDR3: CSAGEPGLPTDTQYF. Written as DNA, the CDR3 is TGCAGTGCTGGAGAACCGGGACTTCCCACAGATACGCAGTATTTT.

Of note for this clonotype: The junction departs from the called germline gene at one end, perhaps through a read error. The chain has TRBV20-1 and TRBJ2-2, with 9 bases identical to TRBD2. This CDR3 spans 14 amino acids. Per germline, CDR1 DFQATT and CDR2 SNEGSKA (reference sequence). The CDR3 DNA is TGCGGTGCTTATAGCGGGAGTAACACCGGGGAGCTGTTTTTT. Protein product: CGAYSGSNTGELFF.

The chain carries TRBV7-9 and TRBJ2-5, with TRBD2 matching over 12 bases. V was clipped by 5 bases and J by 9 bases; unmatched bases: 13. The CDR3 sequence is 16 residues long. The germline V gene encodes CDR1 SEHNR and CDR2 FQNEAQ (reference sequence). Written as DNA, the CDR3 is TGTGCCAGCAGCCCCCGCTTCTCGCTAGCGGGAGGGTCCCAGTACTTC. Translation: CASSPRFSLAGGSQYF.

The J gene is TRBJ2-2, the V gene TRBV5-1; 11 bases agree with TRBD2. Germline V gene lookup returns CDR1 SGHRS and CDR2 YFSETQ. V lost 7 bases to trimming and J lost 3 bases; unmatched junction nucleotides: 2. This CDR3 is built from 14 residues. CDR3 amino acids: CASGTSGYTGELFF. The CDR3 DNA follows: TGCGCCAGCGGGACTAGCGGATACACCGGGGAGCTGTTTTTT.

This clonotype was observed a few times. This chain uses TRBV15 with TRBJ2-7; D perhaps matches TRBD1 (6 bases). The CDR3 totals 16 residues. The ends were cut back, 3 bases at V and 7 bases at J, with 22 bases in the middle. The germline V gene has CDR1 LNHNV and CDR2 YYDKDF (reference sequence). In DNA, the CDR3 is TGTGCCACCAGCAGGGAGCCAAAGGGCAGGGGTACGGAGCAGTACTTC. This sequence encodes CATSREPKGRGTEQYF.

Remarks on this clonotype: A much larger clonotype is one base distant, so this may be a read error. V is TRBV12-3 or TRBV12-4 and J is TRBJ2-1, with TRBD2 identical over 12 bases. The CDR3 is made up of 16 amino acids. The DNA of the CDR3 is TGTGTCAGCAGTCCTCGGACTAGCGGGACGTACAATGAGCAGTTCTTC. This codes for CVSSPRTSGTYNEQFF.

The V gene is TRBV15, the J gene TRBJ2-5; possibly TRBD2 for D (6 bases). The V end lost 0 bases, the J end lost 5 bases, and 13 bases lay between the germline ends. Germline CDR1 and CDR2: LNHNV and YYDKDF (reference sequence). The CDR3 runs 15 residues. In DNA, the CDR3 is TGTGCCACCAGCAGAGATCAGGCAGGGAGGGAGACCCAGTACTTC. Its protein product is CATSRDQAGRETQYF.

The V call is TRBV5-1, the J call TRBJ2-7; a possible D gene is TRBD2 (8 bases). Looked up from germline, CDR1 is SGHRS and CDR2 is YFSETQ. The CDR3 extends over 14 amino acids. V was shortened by 3 bases and J by 3 bases, with 13 bases between the two germline ends. CDR3 in amino acids: CASSYSGTDYEQYF. The CDR3 DNA follows: TGCGCCAGCAGCTATAGCGGGACAGACTACGAGCAGTACTTC.

This chain links TRBV29-1 with TRBJ2-7; 9 positions match TRBD2. The trim removed 6 bases at V and 2 bases at J, leaving 5 bases unmatched. This CDR3 spans 13 amino acids. Germline lookup yields CDR1 SQVTM and CDR2 ANQGSEA. The CDR3 DNA is TGCAGCGTCGGGACTAGCAGAGCCTACGAGCAGTACTTC. It translates to CSVGTSRAYEQYF.

The chain has TRBV24-1 and TRBJ2-3, with TRBD1 identical over 7 bases. The CDR3 is made up of 15 amino acids. The trim removed 4 bases at V and 7 bases at J, leaving 10 bases unmatched. Per the germline V gene, CDR1 is KGHDR and CDR2 is SFDVKD. CDR3 sequence reads: CATSEPGQSRHTQYF. The CDR3 DNA reads as TGTGCCACCAGTGAGCCGGGACAGAGTCGCCATACGCAGTATTTT.

The CDR3 coding sequence is TGTGCCAGCAGCTTAGGAGGGGCTAGCGGGAGTATAAATGAGCAGTTCTTC. This translates into CASSLGGASGSINEQFF. This chain links TRBV7-2 with TRBJ2-1, with 10 bases identical to TRBD2. Germline CDR1 and CDR2: SGHTA and FQGNSA. J gave up 7 bases and V 1 base, and 10 bases lay outside the gene matches. The CDR3 is 17 amino acids.

This chain links TRBV6-5 with TRBJ2-1; TRBD2 matches 8 bases. The length of the CDR3 is 17 residues. CDR1 MNHEY and CDR2 SVGAGI come from the germline V gene. V gave up 2 bases and J gave up 2 bases; unmatched junction bases: 8. CDR3 sequence: CASSYAPTSGTYNEQFF. CDR3 DNA: TGTGCCAGCAGTTACGCCCCTACTAGCGGTACCTACAATGAGCAGTTCTTC.